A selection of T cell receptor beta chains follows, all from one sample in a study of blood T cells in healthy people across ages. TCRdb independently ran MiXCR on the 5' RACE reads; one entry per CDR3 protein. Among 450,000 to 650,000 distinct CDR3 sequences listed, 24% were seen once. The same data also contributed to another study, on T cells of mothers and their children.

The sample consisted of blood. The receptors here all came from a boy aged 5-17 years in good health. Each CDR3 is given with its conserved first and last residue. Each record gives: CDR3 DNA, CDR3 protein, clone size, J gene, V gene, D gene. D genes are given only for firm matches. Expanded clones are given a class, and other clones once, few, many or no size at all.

TGTGCCAGCAGCGTAGACCGGGACAGGGGTTCCAATGAGCAGTTCTTC | CASSVDRDRGSNEQFF | few | TRBJ2-1 | TRBV9 | TRBD1
TGTGCCAGCAGCCGGACTAGCGTCAGCTCCTACAATGAGCAGTTCTTC | CASSRTSVSSYNEQFF | - | TRBJ2-1 | TRBV2 | TRBD2
TGTGCCAGCAGCTGGGGACTAGCGGAGTCCTACGAGCAGTACTTC | CASSWGLAESYEQYF | - | TRBJ2-7 | TRBV5-8 | TRBD2
TGTGCCAGCAGTGGAGGCCCCGATGGCTCAGCGACCCAGTACTTC | CASSGGPDGSATQYF | many | TRBJ2-5 | TRBV6-2/TRBV6-3 | -
TGTGCCAGCAGCCGCCCGGGACTAGGCATCGATGAGCAGTTCTTC | CASSRPGLGIDEQFF | - | TRBJ2-1 | TRBV28 | TRBD2
TGTGCCATTGGGACAGACTCTGGAAACACCATATATTTT | CAIGTDSGNTIYF | few | TRBJ1-3 | TRBV10-3 | TRBD1
TGTGCCAGCAGCCCGGGACGACGGGACACTGAAGCTTTCTTT | CASSPGRRDTEAFF | - | TRBJ1-1 | TRBV4-2 | -
TGTGCCAGCAGCTATACAGGGGACGAGCAGTACTTC | CASSYTGDEQYF | many | TRBJ2-7 | TRBV7-9 | TRBD1
TGTGCCAGCAGTTACAGCTGGACTAGCCTAGTTAATGAGCAGTTCTTC | CASSYSWTSLVNEQFF | - | TRBJ2-1 | TRBV6-6 | TRBD2
TGTGCCAGCAGCTTGGTTAAAGGAACCGGGGAGCTGTTTTTT | CASSLVKGTGELFF | - | TRBJ2-2 | TRBV5-6 | -
TGCGCCAGCAGCTTGCTCTCTAACCCACGGAGATCAGAGACCCAGTACTTC | CASSLLSNPRRSETQYF | - | TRBJ2-5 | TRBV5-1 | -
TGTGCCATCCACCCCGGCCCCCCGAACGGGGGACGCCTCCTTGGCTACACCTTC | CAIHPGPPNGGRLLGYTF | - | TRBJ1-2 | TRBV10-3 | -
TGTGCCAGCAGCTTCAAGAGCGGAGAGTACAATGAGCAGTTCTTC | CASSFKSGEYNEQFF | - | TRBJ2-1 | TRBV5-6 | -
TGCGGCATCATGACACAGACGCTGGGCTACACCTTC | CGIMTQTLGYTF | - | TRBJ1-2 | TRBV29-1 | -
TGTGCCAGCAGTGACGATGGACAGAACACCGGGGAGCTGTTTTTT | CASSDDGQNTGELFF | - | TRBJ2-2 | TRBV6-4 | -
TGTGCCAGCAGAGCGGGGGGGGAGGAGCAGTACTTC | CASRAGGEEQYF | many | TRBJ2-7 | TRBV28 | TRBD2
TGCGCCAGCAGCCAAGATCCGGGGGACTACGAGCAGTACTTC | CASSQDPGDYEQYF | - | TRBJ2-7 | TRBV4-1 | -
TGTGCCACCTCACGCACAAGGGATACGCAGTATTTT | CATSRTRDTQYF | few | TRBJ2-3 | TRBV12-3/TRBV12-4 | -
TGTGCCAGCAGCTCGATCGGGACTAGCGGACAAGAGACCCAGTACTTC | CASSSIGTSGQETQYF | - | TRBJ2-5 | TRBV14 | TRBD2
TGTGCCAGCAGCCAGGAGGCAGGTCAAGAGACCCAGTACTTC | CASSQEAGQETQYF | - | TRBJ2-5 | TRBV14 | -
TGTGCTAGTGGTTTGGTCTCGACTAGCGGTGGCACCGGGGAGCTGTTTTTT | CASGLVSTSGGTGELFF | - | TRBJ2-2 | TRBV12-5 | TRBD2
TGTGCCAGCAGTTTATCCGCACAGGGCACCCCCAATGAAAAACTGTTTTTT | CASSLSAQGTPNEKLFF | few | TRBJ1-4 | TRBV12-3/TRBV12-4 | -
TGTGCCAGCAGTGAACCGTCTACCCTTGGGGAGACCCAGTACTTC | CASSEPSTLGETQYF | few | TRBJ2-5 | TRBV2 | -
TGTGCCAGCTCCAAACAGGGGGCGGCTGGGGCCAACGTCCTGACTTTC | CASSKQGAAGANVLTF | - | TRBJ2-6 | TRBV7-9 | TRBD1
TGTGCCAGCAGTGAAGAGGCTATTTGGTGGGCTTTCTTT | CASSEEAIWWAFF | few | TRBJ1-1 | TRBV2 | -
TGTGCCAGCAGCCAATACAGGGACTACACCTTC | CASSQYRDYTF | - | TRBJ1-2 | TRBV3-1 | -
TGTGCCAGCAGTCCCTCCTCCCGGGACAGGGAAGAGACCCAGTACTTC | CASSPSSRDREETQYF | - | TRBJ2-5 | TRBV27 | TRBD1
TGCGCCAGCAGCTTGGGGGTTTACTCTGGGGCCAACGTCCTGACTTTC | CASSLGVYSGANVLTF | - | TRBJ2-6 | TRBV5-1 | -
TGTGCCAGCAGCTTAGAAGGGGGTTCGATCTCCTACGAGCAGTACTTC | CASSLEGGSISYEQYF | - | TRBJ2-7 | TRBV7-8 | -
TGTGCCAGCAGTTTCCGGGGGAGTGGGAGAGCTAACTATGGCTACACCTTC | CASSFRGSGRANYGYTF | - | TRBJ1-2 | TRBV12-3/TRBV12-4 | -
TGTGCCAGCAGCGTAAGACAGGGAGGGACTGGGGCCAACGTCCTGACTTTC | CASSVRQGGTGANVLTF | few | TRBJ2-6 | TRBV9 | -
TGTGCCATCAGGTCCACTTCGGGGGGCGGTAGCACTGAAGCTTTCTTT | CAIRSTSGGGSTEAFF | - | TRBJ1-1 | TRBV10-3 | -
TGTGCCAGCAGCTTGTTGCTTTGGGAGACCCAGTACTTC | CASSLLLWETQYF | few | TRBJ2-5 | TRBV7-3 | -
TGTGCCAGCAGCTTAGGTCTAGCGGGAGGGCCTTCCGACGAGCAGTACTTC | CASSLGLAGGPSDEQYF | few | TRBJ2-7 | TRBV7-9 | TRBD2
TGTGCCAGCAGTGCTATTTTCTCCTACAATGAGCAGTTCTTC | CASSAIFSYNEQFF | few | TRBJ2-1 | TRBV28 | -
TGTGCCAGCAGTTTGAGGGGATGGTTCCAAGAGACCCAGTACTTC | CASSLRGWFQETQYF | many | TRBJ2-5 | TRBV28 | -
TGTGCCAGCTCCCGCCGGACAGGGGACAACGAGCAGTACTTC | CASSRRTGDNEQYF | - | TRBJ2-7 | TRBV18 | TRBD1
TGTGCCAGCAGCCAAATTGGGTCGGGGAACTACGAGCAGTACTTC | CASSQIGSGNYEQYF | - | TRBJ2-7 | TRBV14 | -
TGCGCCAGCAGCCAAGGTCCAGCGGCAAGCTCCTACAATGAGCAGTTCTTC | CASSQGPAASSYNEQFF | - | TRBJ2-1 | TRBV4-3 | -
TGTGCCAGCAGGGAGGGGAACACCGGGGAGCTGTTTTTT | CASREGNTGELFF | few | TRBJ2-2 | TRBV6-4 | -
TGTGCCAGCAGCGCCGGGGACACTTCCTACAATGAGCAGTTCTTC | CASSAGDTSYNEQFF | - | TRBJ2-1 | TRBV5-4 | -
TGTGCCAGCAGCATTGGGACAGGGGGCTTCTACGAGCAGTACTTC | CASSIGTGGFYEQYF | - | TRBJ2-7 | TRBV11-2 | TRBD1
TGTGCCAGCAGCGCGACAGACAGAGGATCTGGAAACACCATATATTTT | CASSATDRGSGNTIYF | - | TRBJ1-3 | TRBV9 | -
TGTGCCAGCAGGCCCGGGACAGGGGGCAAGGACGAGCAGTACTTC | CASRPGTGGKDEQYF | few | TRBJ2-7 | TRBV6-2/TRBV6-3 | TRBD1
TGTGCCAGTAGTATAGTATCGGGACACCTCACTGAAGCTTTCTTT | CASSIVSGHLTEAFF | few | TRBJ1-1 | TRBV19 | -
TGTGCCAGCAGTCCCTCCCGGGACAGGGCAGGAAAACTGTTTTTT | CASSPSRDRAGKLFF | - | TRBJ1-4 | TRBV27 | TRBD1
TGTGCCAGCAGCCCGACTAGCGGGAGATCCGGGGCCAACGTCCTGACTTTC | CASSPTSGRSGANVLTF | few | TRBJ2-6 | TRBV12-3/TRBV12-4 | TRBD2
TGTGCCAGCAGCCGCGGACCAGCGGGAGGAAGGGCCAATGAGCAGTTCTTC | CASSRGPAGGRANEQFF | - | TRBJ2-1 | TRBV11-2 | TRBD2
TGTGCCATCAGTGAGGGGACTAGCGGGGGGGCAGATACGCAGTATTTT | CAISEGTSGGADTQYF | many | TRBJ2-3 | TRBV10-3 | TRBD2
TGCAGCGTTCTAATCAGGGACAGCCCGAACACTGAAGCTTTCTTT | CSVLIRDSPNTEAFF | - | TRBJ1-1 | TRBV29-1 | TRBD1
TGTGCCAGCAGCTTTCCCGGTACCCAGCCCCAGCATTTT | CASSFPGTQPQHF | - | TRBJ1-5 | TRBV7-9 | -